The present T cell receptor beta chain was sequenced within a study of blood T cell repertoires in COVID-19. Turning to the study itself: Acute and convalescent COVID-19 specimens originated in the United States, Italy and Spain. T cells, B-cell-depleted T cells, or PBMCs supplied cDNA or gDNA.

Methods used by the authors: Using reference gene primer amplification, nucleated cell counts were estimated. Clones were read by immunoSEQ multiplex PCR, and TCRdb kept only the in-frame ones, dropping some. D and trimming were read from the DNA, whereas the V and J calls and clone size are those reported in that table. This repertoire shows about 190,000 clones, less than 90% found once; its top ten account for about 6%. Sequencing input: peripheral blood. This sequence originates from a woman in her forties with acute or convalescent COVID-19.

DNA for the CDR3: TGTGCCAGCAGTTCTGGACAGGGGGCTGGAAACACCATATATTTT. Protein: CASSSGQGAGNTIYF. The rearrangement joins TRBV28 to TRBJ1-3; 10 bases map to TRBD1. Germline V gives CDR1 MDHEN, CDR2 SYDVKM. CDR3 length: 15 amino acids. V gave up 4 bases and J gave up 2 bases; unmatched junction bases: 2.